Below, 30 T cell receptor beta chains from the same sample are listed, as sequenced in a study of blood T cell repertoires in COVID-19. The data were produced by immunoSEQ multiplex PCR, yet TCRdb's version contains in-frame clones alone and is incomplete. The data hold 120,000 or so clones, with approximately 82% observed a single time. The source material was peripheral blood. Every receptor here comes from a man in his 60s with acute or convalescent COVID-19.

There are a few counts of this clone. The chain has TRBV6-6 and TRBJ1-2; D possibly corresponds to TRBD1 (5 bases). V lost 3 bases, J lost 2 bases, and 13 bases lay in between. The CDR3 consists of 15 residues. Germline CDR1 MNHNY, CDR2 SVGAGI (reference sequence). This CDR3 is CASSYVQAPNYGYTF. CDR3 DNA sequence: TGTGCCAGCAGTTATGTACAGGCGCCAAACTATGGCTACACCTTC.

The rearrangement uses TRBV28 and TRBJ1-5; TRBD1 agrees at 10 bases. The germline V gene encodes CDR1 MDHEN and CDR2 SYDVKM. The CDR3 extends over 15 amino acids. Trimming cost V 6 bases and J 6 bases; bases outside gene matches: 8. The CDR3 loop reads CASRSGTGDSQPQHF. CDR3 DNA sequence: TGTGCCAGCAGGTCAGGGACAGGGGATAGTCAGCCCCAGCATTTT.

The CDR3 protein is CAWGRDRYSPLHF. The CDR3 coding sequence is TGTGCCTGGGGGCGGGACAGATATTCACCCCTCCACTTT. The genes are TRBV30 and TRBJ1-6; the match to TRBD1 covers 7 bases. CDR3 length: 13 residues. V lost 5 bases to trimming and J lost 8 bases; unmatched junction nucleotides: 6. Germline loops: CDR1 GTSNPN, CDR2 SVGIG (reference sequence).

The genes are TRBV4-1 and TRBJ2-1; D is uncertain. CDR1 and CDR2 from the germline V gene are MGHRA and YSYEKL. The CDR3 runs 13 residues. The V gene lost 0 bases and the J gene lost 3 bases, with 3 bases spanning the gap. CDR3 protein: CASSQDSYNEQFF. CDR3 sequence (DNA): TGCGCCAGCAGCCAAGACAGCTACAATGAGCAGTTCTTC.

This sequence joins TRBV27 and TRBJ1-4; 9 nucleotides align to TRBD1. Looked up from germline, CDR1 is MNHEY and CDR2 is SMNVEV (reference sequence). The ends lost 6 bases at V and 5 bases at J; junction bases unmatched: 10. The CDR3 runs to 16 residues. The CDR3 reads CASRGQGVRSNEKLFF. Here the CDR3 DNA reads TGTGCCAGCAGGGGACAGGGAGTTAGGTCGAATGAAAAACTGTTTTTT.

The chain carries TRBV28 and TRBJ2-5, with 8 bases lining up with TRBD1. Germline trimming cut 4 bases from V and 2 bases from J; bases unmatched to any gene: 3. The CDR3 totals 14 residues. The V gene's germline CDR1 is MDHEN and CDR2 SYDVKM. The CDR3 DNA is TGTGCCAGCAGTTCCGACAGGGGACAAGAGACCCAGTACTTC. Amino acid sequence: CASSSDRGQETQYF.

This chain connects TRBV5-1 to TRBJ2-3, with 9 bases that match TRBD2. The V and J ends lost 5 bases and 0 bases, in that order; junction bases with no gene match: 4. Germline assignment: CDR1 SGHRS and CDR2 YFSETQ. This CDR3 is 15 amino acids long. CDR3 in amino acids: CASRTSGTSTDTQYF. The CDR3 nucleotides are TGCGCCAGCAGGACTAGCGGCACTAGCACAGATACGCAGTATTTT.

The rearrangement uses TRBV3-1 (or the pseudogene TRBV3-2) and TRBJ2-3; a weak D match, TRBD1 (6 bases). Germline-derived CDR1 and CDR2 are LGHDT and YNNKEL (reference sequence). Trimming removed 4 bases at V and 0 bases at J, with 17 bases between. The CDR3 spans 17 residues. The CDR3 coding sequence is TGTGCCAGCAGCCTCCTCTCCCCAGGGGCTAGCACAGATACGCAGTATTTT. This encodes CASSLLSPGASTDTQYF.

This chain joins TRBV24-1 and TRBJ1-5; 8 nucleotides agree with TRBD1. Germline V gene sequence: CDR1 KGHDR, CDR2 SFDVKD. V lost 3 bases, J lost 8 bases, and 8 bases stayed unmatched. CDR3 length equals 15 residues. CDR3 bases: TGTGCCACCAGTGATCCCGGACAGGGCCTTAAGCCCCAGCATTTT. This sequence encodes CATSDPGQGLKPQHF.

The chain joins TRBV11-2 to TRBJ1-6; D call uncertain. CDR1 SGHAT and CDR2 FQNNGV come from the germline V gene. The germline V and J ends were trimmed by 7 bases and 0 bases, with 7 bases remaining between them. The CDR3 is 14 residues long. CDR3 nucleotides: TGTGCCAGCATCGCGAGCTCCTATAATTCACCCCTCCACTTT. Residues: CASIASSYNSPLHF.

The chain links TRBV5-1 to TRBJ2-1, with D unclear. V dropped 2 bases and J dropped 5 bases, with 11 bases sitting between them. The CDR3 totals 14 residues. Germline-derived CDR1 and CDR2 are SGHRS and YFSETQ. CDR3 DNA: TGCGCCAGCAGCTTTCTGACAACCAACAATGAGCAGTTCTTC. It encodes CASSFLTTNNEQFF.

The V gene is TRBV28, the J gene TRBJ2-7; TRBD1 agrees at 11 bases. This CDR3 region has 15 residues. CDR1 is MDHEN and CDR2 is SYDVKM in the germline V gene. After removal of 4 bases from V and 4 bases from J, the junction contained 6 bases not matched to a gene. The CDR3 reads CASSSLGQGAYEQYF. Written as DNA, the CDR3 is TGTGCCAGCAGTTCATTAGGACAGGGGGCTTACGAGCAGTACTTC.

The J gene is TRBJ2-1, the V gene TRBV7-8; 8 positions agree with TRBD1. V was pared by 1 base and J by 10 bases, with 9 bases of the junction left unmatched. Germline CDR1 and CDR2: SGHVS and FQNEAQ. The CDR3 is 15 amino acids. The CDR3, as DNA: TGTGCCAGCAGCTTAGAGGAGGGACAGGTAAACGAGCAGTTCTTC. As protein: CASSLEEGQVNEQFF.

The V and J genes are TRBV11-3 and TRBJ2-3; possible D gene TRBD2, 5 bases. Per the germline V gene, CDR1 is SGHNT and CDR2 is YENEEA. There are 15 residues in the CDR3. V was shortened by 1 base and J by 3 bases, with 11 bases between the two germline ends. The CDR3 nucleotides read TGTGCCAGCAGCTTAGTTGCAGGCGGGACAGATACGCAGTATTTT. This encodes CASSLVAGGTDTQYF.

This clone was detected once. The chain carries TRBV5-1 and TRBJ1-1, with D unresolved. Looked up from germline, CDR1 is SGHRS and CDR2 is YFSETQ. The CDR3 has 13 amino acids. Deletions cut 4 bases from V and 1 base from J, with 8 bases between. CDR3 protein: CASSPAGNTEAFF. The CDR3, as DNA: TGCGCCAGCAGCCCGGCGGGGAACACTGAAGCTTTCTTT. Full variable domain (remainder filled in from reference TRBV5-1 and TRBJ1-1): KAGVTQTPRYLIKTRGQQVTLSCSPISGHRSVSWYQQTPGQGLQFLFEYFSETQRNKGNFPGRFSGRQFSNSRSEMNVSTLELGDSALYLCASSPAGNTEAFFGQGTRLTVV.

The genes are TRBV12-3 or TRBV12-4 and TRBJ2-1; D unclear. V gave up 6 bases and J gave up 6 bases, with 6 bases separating them. CDR3 length equals 11 residues. The chain's CDR3 is CASSEVNEQFF. CDR3 DNA sequence: TGTGCCAGCAGCGAGGTCAATGAGCAGTTCTTC.

J is TRBJ1-2 and V is TRBV7-9, with 8 bases lining up with TRBD1. The J segment lost 7 bases and the V segment lost 3 bases, leaving 4 bases of the junction unmatched. Germline V gene lookup returns CDR1 SEHNR and CDR2 FQNEAQ (reference sequence). CDR3 length equals 13 residues. CDR3 sequence (DNA): TGTGCCAGCAGCTTGCTAGGACAGGGTGGCTACACCTTC. It is translated as CASSLLGQGGYTF.

This clone appeared once. This rearrangement joins TRBV14 to TRBJ1-2; D is unclear. This CDR3 contains 13 residues. Looked up from germline, CDR1 is SGHDN and CDR2 is FVKESK. Trimming removed 0 bases at V and 4 bases at J, with 6 bases between. CDR3 in amino acids: CASSQDSSYGYTF. The CDR3 nucleotides are TGTGCCAGCAGCCAAGATTCTAGCTATGGCTACACCTTC.

The rearrangement joins TRBV11-2 to TRBJ1-3; a weak D match, TRBD1 (6 bases). Germline CDR1 is SGHAT and CDR2 is FQNNGV. The CDR3 is 18 amino acids. V lost 3 bases to trimming and J lost 1 base, with 19 bases between them. In DNA, the CDR3 is TGTGCCAGCAGCTTGGAACGACAGGATCGGATTTCTGGAAACACCATATATTTT. Translation gives CASSLERQDRISGNTIYF.

The chain joins TRBV9 to TRBJ2-1, with 11 bases aligning to TRBD2. There are 15 residues in the CDR3. CDR1 SGDLS and CDR2 YYNGEE come from the germline V gene. The V segment lost 4 bases and the J segment 3 bases; nucleotides outside the gene matches: 3. CDR3 amino acids: CASSPSGRYYNEQFF. DNA of the CDR3: TGTGCCAGCAGCCCTAGCGGGAGGTACTACAATGAGCAGTTCTTC.

The chain joins TRBV11-2 to TRBJ2-1, with 7 positions matching TRBD2. Germline V gene lookup returns CDR1 SGHAT and CDR2 FQNNGV. The CDR3 covers 17 residues. V shed 6 bases, J shed 2 bases, and the junction held 13 bases outside the gene matches. This CDR3 reads CASSLRLASGAYNEQFF. The CDR3 region has the DNA TGTGCCAGCAGTTTACGACTGGCTAGCGGCGCCTACAATGAGCAGTTCTTC.

V and J are TRBV20-1 and TRBJ1-5, with D tentatively TRBD1 (5 bases). V lost 0 bases and J 10 bases, leaving 7 bases between the germline ends. Germline V lookup: CDR1 DFQATT, CDR2 SNEGSKA (reference sequence). The CDR3 is 11 amino acids. The CDR3 DNA follows: TGCAGTGCTAGAGAGACAGAACCCCAGCATTTT. Its translation: CSARETEPQHF.

The rearrangement links TRBV2 to TRBJ2-2; TRBD2 matches 8 bases. The trim removed 2 bases at V and 4 bases at J, leaving 3 bases unmatched. This CDR3 is 15 amino acids long. Germline assignment: CDR1 SNHLY and CDR2 FYNNEI. CDR3 bases: TGTGCCAGCAGTGAAAGCGGGAGTGGCACCGGGGAGCTGTTTTTT. Residues: CASSESGSGTGELFF. Based on the CDR3 plus reference TRBV2 and TRBJ2-2, the full variable domain is EPEVTQTPSHQVTQMGQEVILRCVPISNHLYFYWYRQILGQKVEFLVSFYNNEISEKSEIFDDQFSVERPDGSNFTLKIRSTKLEDSAMYFCASSESGSGTGELFFGEGSRLTVL.

The rearrangement uses TRBV3-1 (or the pseudogene TRBV3-2) and TRBJ2-3; unclear D gene. Deletions cut 4 bases from V and 2 bases from J, with 7 bases between. Germline CDR1 LGHDT, CDR2 YNNKEL (reference sequence). This CDR3 has 13 amino acids. CDR3 DNA: TGTGCCAGCAGCCCCCCCCTCACAGATACGCAGTATTTT. This gives the protein CASSPPLTDTQYF.

The V and J genes are TRBV7-9 and TRBJ1-2; D gene uncertain. Germline-derived CDR1 and CDR2 are SEHNR and FQNEAQ (reference sequence). The CDR3 extends over 13 amino acids. The V end was cut by 5 bases, the J end by 4 bases, with 11 bases between. The CDR3 DNA follows: TGTGCCAGCAGCATCGGAGTATTCTATGGCTACACCTTC. This translates into CASSIGVFYGYTF.

The chain employs TRBV19 and TRBJ2-4; D uncertain. There are 15 residues in the CDR3. The germline V gene has CDR1 LNHDA and CDR2 SQIVND (reference sequence). Trimming took 5 bases from V and 1 from J, leaving 12 bases between them. CDR3 loop: CASSFFSGAKNIQYF. Here the CDR3 DNA reads TGTGCCAGTAGTTTCTTCAGTGGTGCCAAAAACATTCAGTACTTC.

This clone was picked up a small number of times. This chain links TRBV28 with TRBJ2-7; TRBD1 agrees at 12 bases. CDR1 and CDR2 (germline): MDHEN, SYDVKM. Losses at the gene ends were 8 bases for V and 2 bases for J; bases not matched to a gene: 4. The CDR3 is 14 residues long. The CDR3 sequence: CASRDRGRPYEQYF. CDR3 DNA: TGTGCCAGCCGGGACAGGGGGCGCCCCTACGAGCAGTACTTC.

The rearrangement uses TRBV28 and TRBJ2-1; tentatively, D is TRBD2 (6 bases). The CDR3 has 15 amino acids. The V gene lost 2 bases and the J gene lost 4 bases, with 12 bases spanning the gap. In germline, CDR1 is MDHEN, CDR2 SYDVKM. The CDR3 reads CASSLDGRSYNEQFF. The CDR3 region has the DNA TGTGCCAGCAGTTTAGACGGGAGAAGTTACAATGAGCAGTTCTTC. The full variable domain, rest sourced from reference TRBV28 and TRBJ2-1, is DVKVTQSSRYLVKRTGEKVFLECVQDMDHENMFWYRQDPGLGLRLIYFSYDVKMKEKGDIPEGYSVSREKKERFSLILESASTNQTSMYLCASSLDGRSYNEQFFGPGTRLTVL.

J is TRBJ1-3 and V is TRBV28; 8 nucleotides line up with TRBD1. V shed 6 bases and J 3 bases; nucleotides not matched to a gene: 7. CDR3 length: 15 amino acids. Per germline, CDR1 MDHEN and CDR2 SYDVKM. Here the CDR3 DNA reads TGTGCCAGCAGGAAACAGGGGGGAGGTGGAAACACCATATATTTT. This translates into CASRKQGGGGNTIYF.

The chain couples TRBV6-5 to TRBJ2-7; the match to TRBD2 covers 7 bases. The trim removed 7 bases at V and 6 bases at J, leaving 12 bases unmatched. CDR1 MNHEY and CDR2 SVGAGI come from the germline V gene. This CDR3 has 14 amino acids. The CDR3 region is CASIQDAGVSEQYF. The CDR3 coding sequence is TGTGCCAGCATCCAGGACGCGGGGGTTTCCGAGCAGTACTTC.